One and the same sample provided the 8 T cell receptor beta chains below, sequenced in a study of blood T cell repertoires in COVID-19. TCRdb's copy holds only in-frame clones and misses some; the assay was immunoSEQ multiplex PCR. The sample has approximately 70,000 clones, around four fifths seen once; the top ten hold roughly 9.8%. Sequenced sample: peripheral blood. Receptors were obtained from a woman aged 45-59 years with acute or convalescent COVID-19.

The chain combines TRBV7-2 with TRBJ1-1; D is uncertain. The CDR3 covers 14 residues. The ends were cut back, 1 base at V and 3 bases at J, with 9 bases in the middle. Germline CDR1 SGHTA, CDR2 FQGNSA. The CDR3 bases are TGTGCCAGCAGCTTAGGCCCCTTAGACACTGAAGCTTTCTTT. It yields the protein CASSLGPLDTEAFF.

The chain has TRBV19 and TRBJ2-7, with 7 bases identical to TRBD1. V lost 10 bases, J lost 0 bases, and 6 bases stayed unmatched. Germline-derived CDR1 and CDR2 are LNHDA and SQIVND (reference sequence). The CDR3 contains 13 residues. The CDR3 DNA is TGTGCCACCGGACGACAGGGCTCCTACGAGCAGTACTTC. Protein sequence: CATGRQGSYEQYF. Full variable domain (outside the CDR3, taken from reference TRBV19 and TRBJ2-7): DGGITQSPKYLFRKEGQNVTLSCEQNLNHDAMYWYRQDPGQGLRLIYYSQIVNDFQKGDIAEGYSVSREKKESFPLTVTSAQKNPTAFYLCATGRQGSYEQYFGPGTRLTVT.

On this clone: One junction end does not reproduce the germline sequence, and a read error may be involved. The chain carries TRBV29-1 and TRBJ2-1; D possibly corresponds to TRBD1 (6 bases). The CDR3 is 14 amino acids. CDR1 is SQVTM, CDR2 ANQGSEA, per germline. The chain's CDR3 is CSAGGDKEANVQFF. The CDR3 bases are TGCAGCGCGGGTGGGGACAAAGAGGCAAATGTGCAGTTCTTC.

Remarks on this clone: At one end, the junction sequence differs from germline, possibly due to a read error. The chain has TRBV24-1 and TRBJ2-3; 14 nucleotides align to TRBD2. Per the germline V gene, CDR1 is KGHDR and CDR2 is SFDVKD. There are 17 residues in the CDR3. CDR3 sequence reads: CAASDLGLAGARDTQYF. For the CDR3, the DNA is TGTGCCGCCAGTGACTTGGGACTAGCGGGGGCCCGGGATACGCAGTATTTT.

V and J are TRBV15 and TRBJ2-3; D not resolved. Germline V gene data show CDR1 as LNHNV and CDR2 as YYDKDF (reference sequence). V dropped 0 bases and J dropped 7 bases, with 14 bases sitting between them. The CDR3 is made up of 15 amino acids. The CDR3 DNA sequence: TGTGCCACCAGCAGAGAGAGGCTCGCCGGCAATACGCAGTATTTT. The encoded protein is CATSRERLAGNTQYF.

CDR3 bases: TGTGCCAGCAGCTCAGGGCACGGTGAAGAGACCCAGTACTTC. Amino acid sequence: CASSSGHGEETQYF. V usage is TRBV9 and J usage is TRBJ2-5; D may be TRBD1 (5 bases). CDR3 length equals 14 residues. Germline-derived CDR1 and CDR2 are SGDLS and YYNGEE. Trimming removed 4 bases at V and 3 bases at J, with 13 bases between.

The chain is built from TRBV29-1 and TRBJ2-1; perhaps TRBD1 as D (6 bases). V shed 5 bases and J shed 4 bases, with 9 bases lying between them. Germline-derived CDR1 and CDR2 are SQVTM and ANQGSEA. This CDR3 is built from 12 residues. For the CDR3, the DNA is TGCAGCGTTCGGGGACAATACAATGAGCAGTTCTTC. Its protein product is CSVRGQYNEQFF.

This sequence joins TRBV20-1 and TRBJ1-6; D is undetermined. V lost 3 bases, J lost 8 bases, and 11 bases lay in between. This CDR3 has 13 amino acids. The V gene's germline CDR1 is DFQATT and CDR2 SNEGSKA (reference sequence). CDR3: CSASSGVDSPLHF. Written as DNA, the CDR3 is TGCAGTGCTAGTAGCGGGGTTGATTCACCCCTCCACTTT.